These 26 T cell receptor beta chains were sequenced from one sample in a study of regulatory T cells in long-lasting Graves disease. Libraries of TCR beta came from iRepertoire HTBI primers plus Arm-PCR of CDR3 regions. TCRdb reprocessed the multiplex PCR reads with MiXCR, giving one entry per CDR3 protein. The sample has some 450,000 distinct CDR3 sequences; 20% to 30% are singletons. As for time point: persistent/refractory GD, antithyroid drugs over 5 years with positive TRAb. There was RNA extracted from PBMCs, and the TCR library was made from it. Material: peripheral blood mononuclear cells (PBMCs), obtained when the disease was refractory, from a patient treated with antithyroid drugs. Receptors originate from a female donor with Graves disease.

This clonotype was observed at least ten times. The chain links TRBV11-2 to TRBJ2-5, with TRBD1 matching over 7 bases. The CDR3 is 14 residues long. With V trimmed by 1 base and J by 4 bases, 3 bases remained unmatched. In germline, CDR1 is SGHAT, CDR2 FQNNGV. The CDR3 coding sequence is TGTGCCAGCAGCTTAGGGGCAGGGGGAGAGACCCAGTACTTC. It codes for CASSLGAGGETQYF. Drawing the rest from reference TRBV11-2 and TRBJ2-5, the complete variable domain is EAGVAQSPRYKIIEKRQSVAFWCNPISGHATLYWYQQILGQGPKLLIQFQNNGVVDDSQLPKDRFSAERLKGVDSTLKIQPAKLEDSAVYLCASSLGAGGETQYFGPGTRLLVL.

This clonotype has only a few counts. This CDR3 is CASSLEQRSFGEAFF. The CDR3 DNA reads TGCGCCAGCAGCTTGGAACAGAGGAGTTTTGGTGAAGCTTTCTTT. The rearrangement links TRBV5-1 to TRBJ1-1; D not resolved. Between the trimmed V and J ends, which lost 0 bases and 7 bases, there was a span of 16 bases. The CDR3 covers 15 residues. CDR1 and CDR2 (germline): SGHRS, YFSETQ.

This CDR3 is CASSLGGGNNQPQHF. The CDR3 DNA sequence: TGCGCCAGCAGCTTGGGAGGGGGGAACAATCAGCCCCAGCATTTT. V gene TRBV5-1 combines with J gene TRBJ1-5, with D perhaps matching TRBD1 (6 bases). CDR1 is SGHRS and CDR2 is YFSETQ in the germline V gene. Trimming took off 0 bases at V and 3 bases at J, with 10 bases between the two ends. This CDR3 has 15 residues.

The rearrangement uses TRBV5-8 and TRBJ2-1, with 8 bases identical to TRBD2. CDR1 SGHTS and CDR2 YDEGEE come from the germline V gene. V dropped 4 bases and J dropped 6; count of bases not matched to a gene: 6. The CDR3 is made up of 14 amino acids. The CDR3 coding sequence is TGTGCCAGCAGCGTCAAAGGACTAGCCAATGAGCAGTTCTTC. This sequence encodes CASSVKGLANEQFF.

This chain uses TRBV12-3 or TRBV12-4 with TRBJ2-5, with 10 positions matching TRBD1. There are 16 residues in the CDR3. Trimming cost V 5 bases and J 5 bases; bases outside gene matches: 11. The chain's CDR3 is CASSPPPRQGAETQYF. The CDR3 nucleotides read TGTGCCAGCAGTCCCCCCCCGAGACAGGGGGCTGAGACCCAGTACTTC.

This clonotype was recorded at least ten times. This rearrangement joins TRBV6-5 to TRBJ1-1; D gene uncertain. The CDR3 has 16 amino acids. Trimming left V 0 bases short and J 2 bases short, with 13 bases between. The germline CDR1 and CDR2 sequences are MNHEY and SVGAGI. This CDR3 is CASSYSVGRGNTEAFF. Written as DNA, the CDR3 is TGTGCCAGCAGTTACTCGGTGGGCAGAGGTAACACTGAAGCTTTCTTT.

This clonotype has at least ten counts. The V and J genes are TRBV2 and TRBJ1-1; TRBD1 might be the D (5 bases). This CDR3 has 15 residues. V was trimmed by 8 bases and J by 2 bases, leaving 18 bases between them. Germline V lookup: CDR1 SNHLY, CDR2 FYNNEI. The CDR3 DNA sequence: TGTGCCAGCTCCTGGGGGGTGTCACCCAACACTGAAGCTTTCTTT. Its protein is CASSWGVSPNTEAFF. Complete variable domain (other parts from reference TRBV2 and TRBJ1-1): EPEVTQTPSHQVTQMGQEVILRCVPISNHLYFYWYRQILGQKVEFLVSFYNNEISEKSEIFDDQFSVERPDGSNFTLKIRSTKLEDSAMYFCASSWGVSPNTEAFFGQGTRLTVV.

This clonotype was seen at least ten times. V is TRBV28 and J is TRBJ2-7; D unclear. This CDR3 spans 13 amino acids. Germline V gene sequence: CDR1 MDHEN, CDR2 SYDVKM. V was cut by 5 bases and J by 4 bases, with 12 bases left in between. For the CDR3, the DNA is TGTGCCAGCAGTGTCCCGGTATCGTACGAGCAGTACTTC. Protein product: CASSVPVSYEQYF.

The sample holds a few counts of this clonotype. The CDR3 coding sequence is TGTGCCAGCAGCTCCGACGAAAGGGGGCCCAACGAGCAGTACTTC. Translating it yields CASSSDERGPNEQYF. The gene calls are TRBV7-9 and TRBJ2-7, with 7 bases aligning to TRBD1. The CDR3 runs 15 residues. V was clipped by 4 bases and J by 5 bases; unmatched bases: 11. Germline CDR1 reads SEHNR; CDR2 reads FQNEAQ (reference sequence).

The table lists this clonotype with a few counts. Written as DNA, the CDR3 is TGCAGTGCTAGACCGCCGGGACAGGGAAGGGGGACCCAGTACTTC. This translates into CSARPPGQGRGTQYF. The chain carries TRBV20-1 and TRBJ2-5; 9 nucleotides align to TRBD1. With 2 bases clipped from V and 7 bases from J, the junction kept 11 bases outside the gene matches. Germline V lookup: CDR1 DFQATT, CDR2 SNEGSKA (reference sequence). The CDR3 is made up of 15 amino acids.

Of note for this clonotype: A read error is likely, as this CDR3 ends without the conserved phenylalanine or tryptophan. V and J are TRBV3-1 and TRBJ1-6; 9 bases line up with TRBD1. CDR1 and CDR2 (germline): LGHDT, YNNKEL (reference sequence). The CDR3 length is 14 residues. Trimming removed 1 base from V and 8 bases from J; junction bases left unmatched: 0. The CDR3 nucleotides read TGTGCCAGCAGCCAAGGGACAGGGGATTCACCCCTCCACTCT. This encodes CASSQGTGDSPLHS.

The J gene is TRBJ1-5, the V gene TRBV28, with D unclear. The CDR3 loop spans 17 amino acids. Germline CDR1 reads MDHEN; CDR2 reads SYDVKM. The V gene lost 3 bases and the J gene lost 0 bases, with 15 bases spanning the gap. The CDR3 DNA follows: TGTGCCAGCAGTTTGAGGTTGTCCAGCCATAGCAATCAGCCCCAGCATTTT. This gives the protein CASSLRLSSHSNQPQHF.

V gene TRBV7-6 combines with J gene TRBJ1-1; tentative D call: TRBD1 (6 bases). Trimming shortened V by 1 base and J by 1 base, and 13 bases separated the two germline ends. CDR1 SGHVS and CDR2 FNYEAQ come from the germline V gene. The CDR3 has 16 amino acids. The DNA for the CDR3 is TGTGCCAGCAGCTTAGATACAGGGTTAGGGAACACTGAAGCTTTCTTT. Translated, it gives CASSLDTGLGNTEAFF.

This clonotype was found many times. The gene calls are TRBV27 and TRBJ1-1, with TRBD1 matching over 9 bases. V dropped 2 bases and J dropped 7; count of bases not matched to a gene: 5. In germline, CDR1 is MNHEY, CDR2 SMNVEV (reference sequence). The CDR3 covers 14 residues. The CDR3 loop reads CASSLIQGAGEAFF. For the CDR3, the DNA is TGTGCCAGCAGTTTAATACAGGGGGCAGGTGAAGCTTTCTTT.

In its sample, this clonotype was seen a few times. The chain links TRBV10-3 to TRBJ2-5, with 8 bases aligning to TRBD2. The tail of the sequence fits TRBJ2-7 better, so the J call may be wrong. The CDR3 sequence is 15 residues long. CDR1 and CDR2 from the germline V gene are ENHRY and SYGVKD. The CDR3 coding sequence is TGTGCCATCAGTGAGAGGGAAGCGGGAGTCTACGAGCAGTACTTC. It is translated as CAISEREAGVYEQYF.

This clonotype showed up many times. The CDR3 DNA sequence: TGTGCCTGGAGACAGCTTCAGGTTGGCTACACCTTC. This sequence encodes CAWRQLQVGYTF. V is TRBV30 and J is TRBJ1-2; D ambiguous. The CDR3 contains 12 residues. Deletions cut 3 bases from V and 7 bases from J, with 12 bases between. Germline V gene sequence: CDR1 GTSNPN, CDR2 SVGIG (reference sequence).

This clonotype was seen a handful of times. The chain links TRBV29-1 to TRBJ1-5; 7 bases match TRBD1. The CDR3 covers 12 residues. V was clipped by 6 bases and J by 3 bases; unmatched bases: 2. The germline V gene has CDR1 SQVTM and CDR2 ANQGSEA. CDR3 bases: TGCAGCGTCGGGACAGACAATCAGCCCCAGCATTTT. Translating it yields CSVGTDNQPQHF.

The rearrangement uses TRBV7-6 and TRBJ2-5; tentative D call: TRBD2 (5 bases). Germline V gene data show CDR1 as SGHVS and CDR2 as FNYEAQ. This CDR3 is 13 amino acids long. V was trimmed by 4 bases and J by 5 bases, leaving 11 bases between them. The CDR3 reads CASSSISGETQYF. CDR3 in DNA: TGTGCCAGCAGCTCCATTTCGGGGGAGACCCAGTACTTC.

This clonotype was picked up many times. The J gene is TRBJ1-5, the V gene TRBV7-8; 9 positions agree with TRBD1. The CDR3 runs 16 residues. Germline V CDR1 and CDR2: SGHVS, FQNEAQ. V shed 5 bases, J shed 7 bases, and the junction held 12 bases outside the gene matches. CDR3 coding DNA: TGTGCCAGCAGCATATCCGGGACAGGGTTTCGCCAGCCCCAGCATTTT. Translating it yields CASSISGTGFRQPQHF.

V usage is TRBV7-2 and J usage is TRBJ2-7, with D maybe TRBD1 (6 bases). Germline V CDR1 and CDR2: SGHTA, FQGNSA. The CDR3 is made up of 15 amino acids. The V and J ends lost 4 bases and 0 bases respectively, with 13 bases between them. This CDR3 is CASSSSDRVSYEQYF. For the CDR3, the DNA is TGTGCCAGCAGCTCTTCGGACAGAGTCTCCTACGAGCAGTACTTC.

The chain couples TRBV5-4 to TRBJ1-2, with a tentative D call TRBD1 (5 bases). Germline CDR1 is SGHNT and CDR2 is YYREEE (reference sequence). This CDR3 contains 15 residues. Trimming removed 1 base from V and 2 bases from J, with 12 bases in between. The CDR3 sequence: CASSLPQGANYGYTF. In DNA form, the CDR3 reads TGTGCCAGCAGCTTGCCCCAGGGTGCCAACTATGGCTACACCTTC.

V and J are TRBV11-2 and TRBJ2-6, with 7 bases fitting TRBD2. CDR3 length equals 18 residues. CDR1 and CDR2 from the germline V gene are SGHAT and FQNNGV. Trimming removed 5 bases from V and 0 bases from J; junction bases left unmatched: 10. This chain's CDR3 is CASSPWGGGSSGANVLTF. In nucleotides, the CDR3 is TGTGCCAGCAGCCCGTGGGGAGGCGGGAGCTCTGGGGCCAACGTCCTGACTTTC.

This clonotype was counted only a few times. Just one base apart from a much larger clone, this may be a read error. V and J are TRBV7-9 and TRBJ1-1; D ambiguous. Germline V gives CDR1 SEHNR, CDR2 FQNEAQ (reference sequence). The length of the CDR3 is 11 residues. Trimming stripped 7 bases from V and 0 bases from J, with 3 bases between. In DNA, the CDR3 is TGTGCCAGCAACGTGAACACTGAAGCTTTCTTT. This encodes CASNVNTEAFF.

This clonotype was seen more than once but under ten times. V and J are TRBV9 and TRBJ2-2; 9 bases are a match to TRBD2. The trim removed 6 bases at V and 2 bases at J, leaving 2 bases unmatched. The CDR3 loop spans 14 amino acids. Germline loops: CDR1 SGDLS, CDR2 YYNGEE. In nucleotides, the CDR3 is TGTGCCAGCAAGACTAGCGGAAACACCGGGGAGCTGTTTTTT. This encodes CASKTSGNTGELFF.

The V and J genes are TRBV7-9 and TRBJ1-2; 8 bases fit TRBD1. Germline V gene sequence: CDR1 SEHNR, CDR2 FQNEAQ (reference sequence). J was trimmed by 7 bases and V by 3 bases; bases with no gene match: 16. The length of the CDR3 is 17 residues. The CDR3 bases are TGTGCCAGCAGCTTTCAACACGTAGGGGGGACAGGCAGTGGCTACACCTTC. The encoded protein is CASSFQHVGGTGSGYTF.

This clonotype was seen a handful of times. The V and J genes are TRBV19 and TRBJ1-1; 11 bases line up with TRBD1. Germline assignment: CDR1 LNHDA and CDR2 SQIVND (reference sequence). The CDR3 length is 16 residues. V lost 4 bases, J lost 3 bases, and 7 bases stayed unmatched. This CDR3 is CASSKRTGGMDTEAFF. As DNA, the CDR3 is TGTGCCAGTAGTAAACGGACAGGGGGCATGGACACTGAAGCTTTCTTT.